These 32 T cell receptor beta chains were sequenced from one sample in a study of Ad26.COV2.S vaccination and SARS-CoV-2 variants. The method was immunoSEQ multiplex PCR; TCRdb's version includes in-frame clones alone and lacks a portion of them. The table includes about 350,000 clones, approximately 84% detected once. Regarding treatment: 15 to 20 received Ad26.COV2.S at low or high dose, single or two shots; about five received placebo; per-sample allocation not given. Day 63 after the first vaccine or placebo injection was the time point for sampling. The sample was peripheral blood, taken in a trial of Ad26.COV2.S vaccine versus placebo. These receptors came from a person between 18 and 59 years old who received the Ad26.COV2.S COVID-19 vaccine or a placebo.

The CDR3 sequence is CASSPSTGGRVGNTIYF. The CDR3, as DNA: TGTGCCAGCAGCCCGTCAACCGGGGGGCGCGTTGGAAACACCATATATTTT. The V gene is TRBV3-1 (or the pseudogene TRBV3-2), the J gene TRBJ1-3; a weak D match, TRBD1 (6 bases). Trimming cost V 4 bases and J 3 bases, with 19 bases left between them. CDR3 length: 17 residues. Germline CDR1 and CDR2: LGHDT and YNNKEL (reference sequence).

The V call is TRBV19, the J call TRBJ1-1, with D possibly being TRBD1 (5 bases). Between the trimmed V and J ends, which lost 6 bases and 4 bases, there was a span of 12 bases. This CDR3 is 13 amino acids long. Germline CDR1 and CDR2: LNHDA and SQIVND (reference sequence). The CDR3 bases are TGTGCCAGTAGCCAGGGTATGGGCACTGAAGCTTTCTTT. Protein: CASSQGMGTEAFF.

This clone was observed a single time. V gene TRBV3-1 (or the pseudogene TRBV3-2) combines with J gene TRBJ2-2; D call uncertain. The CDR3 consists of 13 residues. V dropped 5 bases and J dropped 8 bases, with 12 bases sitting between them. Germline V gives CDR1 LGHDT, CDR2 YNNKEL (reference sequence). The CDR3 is CASSVIRAGELFF. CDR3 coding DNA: TGTGCCAGCAGCGTTATTCGTGCAGGGGAGCTGTTTTTT.

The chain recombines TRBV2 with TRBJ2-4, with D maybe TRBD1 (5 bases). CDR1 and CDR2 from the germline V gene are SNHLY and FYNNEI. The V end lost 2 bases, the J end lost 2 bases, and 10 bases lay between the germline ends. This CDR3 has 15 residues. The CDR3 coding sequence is TGTGCCAGCAGTGAACAGGGAAAGACCAAAAACATTCAGTACTTC. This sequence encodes CASSEQGKTKNIQYF. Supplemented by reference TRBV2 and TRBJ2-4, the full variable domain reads EPEVTQTPSHQVTQMGQEVILRCVPISNHLYFYWYRQILGQKVEFLVSFYNNEISEKSEIFDDQFSVERPDGSNFTLKIRSTKLEDSAMYFCASSEQGKTKNIQYFGAGTRLSVL.

The CDR3 DNA is TGTGCCAGCAGCAAGGACAGGGGGGACACCGGGGAGCTGTTTTTT. Translated, it gives CASSKDRGDTGELFF. The chain uses TRBV5-4 and TRBJ2-2; 10 nucleotides match TRBD1. The germline V gene has CDR1 SGHNT and CDR2 YYREEE (reference sequence). The CDR3 sequence is 15 residues long. V shed 4 bases and J 3 bases; nucleotides not matched to a gene: 3.

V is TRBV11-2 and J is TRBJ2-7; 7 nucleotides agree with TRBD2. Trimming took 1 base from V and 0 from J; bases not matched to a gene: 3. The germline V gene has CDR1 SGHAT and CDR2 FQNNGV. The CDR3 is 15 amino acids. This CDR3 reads CASSLGGGSSYEQYF. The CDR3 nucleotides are TGTGCCAGCAGCTTAGGGGGGGGGTCCTCCTACGAGCAGTACTTC. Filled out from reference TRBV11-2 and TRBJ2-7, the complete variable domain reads EAGVAQSPRYKIIEKRQSVAFWCNPISGHATLYWYQQILGQGPKLLIQFQNNGVVDDSQLPKDRFSAERLKGVDSTLKIQPAKLEDSAVYLCASSLGGGSSYEQYFGPGTRLTVT.

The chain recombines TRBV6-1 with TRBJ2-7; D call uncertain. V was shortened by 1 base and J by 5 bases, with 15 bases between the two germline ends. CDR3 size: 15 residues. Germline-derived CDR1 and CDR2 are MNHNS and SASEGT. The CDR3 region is CASSEEAAEANEQYF. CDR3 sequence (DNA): TGTGCCAGCAGTGAAGAGGCGGCAGAGGCGAACGAGCAGTACTTC.

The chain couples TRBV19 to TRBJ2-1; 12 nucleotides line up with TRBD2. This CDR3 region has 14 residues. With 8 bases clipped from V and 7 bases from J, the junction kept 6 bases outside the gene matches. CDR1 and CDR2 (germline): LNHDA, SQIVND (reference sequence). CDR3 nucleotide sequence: TGTGCCAGTCGACTAGCGGGAGTATCAAATGAGCAGTTCTTC. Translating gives CASRLAGVSNEQFF.

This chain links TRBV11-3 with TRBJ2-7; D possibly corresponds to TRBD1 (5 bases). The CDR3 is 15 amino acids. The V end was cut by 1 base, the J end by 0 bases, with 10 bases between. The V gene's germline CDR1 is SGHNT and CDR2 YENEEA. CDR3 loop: CASSLGGAPSYEQYF. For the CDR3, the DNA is TGTGCCAGCAGCTTAGGTGGGGCACCCTCCTACGAGCAGTACTTC. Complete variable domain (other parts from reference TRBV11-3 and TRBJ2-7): EAGVVQSPRYKIIEKKQPVAFWCNPISGHNTLYWYLQNLGQGPELLIRYENEEAVDDSQLPKDRFSAERLKGVDSTLKIQPAELGDSAVYLCASSLGGAPSYEQYFGPGTRLTVT.

CDR3 nucleotide sequence: TGTGCCAGCAGCGCACAGGGGGGCTATAACTATGGCTACACCTTC. The encoded protein is CASSAQGGYNYGYTF. The chain has TRBV9 and TRBJ1-2; TRBD1 aligns across 8 bases. V shed 3 bases, J shed 1 base, and the junction held 5 bases outside the gene matches. The CDR3 length is 15 residues. Germline lookup yields CDR1 SGDLS and CDR2 YYNGEE.

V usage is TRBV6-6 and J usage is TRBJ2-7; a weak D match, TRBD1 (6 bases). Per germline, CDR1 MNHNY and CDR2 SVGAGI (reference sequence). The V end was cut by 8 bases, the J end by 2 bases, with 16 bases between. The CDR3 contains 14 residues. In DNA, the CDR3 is TGTGCCAGCGGCTTCCCGGGACAAGCCTACGAGCAGTACTTC. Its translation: CASGFPGQAYEQYF.

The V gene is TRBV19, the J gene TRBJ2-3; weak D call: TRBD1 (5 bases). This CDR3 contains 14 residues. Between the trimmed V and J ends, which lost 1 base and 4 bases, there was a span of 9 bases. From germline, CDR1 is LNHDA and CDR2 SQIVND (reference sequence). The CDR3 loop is CASSIVGAADTQYF. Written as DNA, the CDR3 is TGTGCCAGTAGTATAGTAGGGGCGGCAGATACGCAGTATTTT.

DNA for the CDR3: TGTGCCAGTAGTTGGTGGGGGAGCGCTGAAGCTTTCTTT. Translated, it gives CASSWWGSAEAFF. This chain uses TRBV19 with TRBJ1-1; possible D gene TRBD1, 5 bases. CDR1 LNHDA and CDR2 SQIVND come from the germline V gene (reference sequence). Trimming cost V 5 bases and J 6 bases, with 13 bases left between them. The CDR3 is 13 residues long. The full variable domain, rest sourced from reference TRBV19 and TRBJ1-1, is DGGITQSPKYLFRKEGQNVTLSCEQNLNHDAMYWYRQDPGQGLRLIYYSQIVNDFQKGDIAEGYSVSREKKESFPLTVTSAQKNPTAFYLCASSWWGSAEAFFGQGTRLTVV.

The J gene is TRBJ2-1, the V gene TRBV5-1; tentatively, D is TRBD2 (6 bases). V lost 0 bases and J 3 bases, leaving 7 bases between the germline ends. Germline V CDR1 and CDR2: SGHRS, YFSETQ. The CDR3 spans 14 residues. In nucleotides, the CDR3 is TGCGCCAGCAGCTTGGAGGGACTCTACAATGAGCAGTTCTTC. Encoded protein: CASSLEGLYNEQFF. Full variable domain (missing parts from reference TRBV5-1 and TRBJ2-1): KAGVTQTPRYLIKTRGQQVTLSCSPISGHRSVSWYQQTPGQGLQFLFEYFSETQRNKGNFPGRFSGRQFSNSRSEMNVSTLELGDSALYLCASSLEGLYNEQFFGPGTRLTVL.

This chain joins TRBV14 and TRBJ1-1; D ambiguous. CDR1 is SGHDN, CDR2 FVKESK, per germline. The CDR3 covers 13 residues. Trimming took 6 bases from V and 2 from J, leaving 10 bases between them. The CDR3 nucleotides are TGTGCCAGCAGAAGGAATTTCAACACTGAAGCTTTCTTT. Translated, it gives CASRRNFNTEAFF.

The CDR3 DNA follows: TGTGCCAGCAGCCAAGAATTGGGGAATTCCTACGAGCAGTACTTC. Amino acids: CASSQELGNSYEQYF. The chain couples TRBV14 to TRBJ2-7; D is undetermined. Germline V CDR1 and CDR2: SGHDN, FVKESK. The CDR3 has 15 amino acids. V was shortened by 0 bases and J by 1 base, with 10 bases between the two germline ends.

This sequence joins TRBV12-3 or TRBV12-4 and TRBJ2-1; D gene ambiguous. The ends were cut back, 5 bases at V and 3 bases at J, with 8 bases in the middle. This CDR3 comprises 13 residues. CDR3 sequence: CASSLNNYNEQFF. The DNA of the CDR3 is TGTGCCAGCAGTCTAAACAACTACAATGAGCAGTTCTTC.

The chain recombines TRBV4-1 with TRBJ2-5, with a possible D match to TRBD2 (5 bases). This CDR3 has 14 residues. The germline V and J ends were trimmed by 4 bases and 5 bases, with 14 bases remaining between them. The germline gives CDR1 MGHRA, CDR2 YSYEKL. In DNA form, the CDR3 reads TGCGCCAGCAGCCCTACAAGCGGCCGGGAGACCCAGTACTTC. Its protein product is CASSPTSGRETQYF.

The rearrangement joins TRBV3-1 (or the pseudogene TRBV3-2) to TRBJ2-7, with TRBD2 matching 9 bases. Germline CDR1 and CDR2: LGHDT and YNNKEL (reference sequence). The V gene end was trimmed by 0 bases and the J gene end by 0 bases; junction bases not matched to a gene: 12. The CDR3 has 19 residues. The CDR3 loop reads CASSQDPAQLAGVSYEQYF. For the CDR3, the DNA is TGTGCCAGCAGCCAAGACCCAGCGCAATTAGCGGGGGTCTCCTACGAGCAGTACTTC.

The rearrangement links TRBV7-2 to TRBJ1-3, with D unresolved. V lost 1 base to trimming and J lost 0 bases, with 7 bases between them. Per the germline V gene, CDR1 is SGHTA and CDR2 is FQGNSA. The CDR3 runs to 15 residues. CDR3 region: CASSLDGSSGNTIYF. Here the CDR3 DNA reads TGTGCCAGCAGCTTAGACGGAAGCTCTGGAAACACCATATATTTT.

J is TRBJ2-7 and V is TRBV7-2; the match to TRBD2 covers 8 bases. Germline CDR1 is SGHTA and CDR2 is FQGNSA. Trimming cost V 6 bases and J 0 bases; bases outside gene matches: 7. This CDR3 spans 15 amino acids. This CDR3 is CASSYLAGSSYEQYF. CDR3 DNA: TGTGCCAGCAGTTACTTAGCGGGGAGCTCCTACGAGCAGTACTTC. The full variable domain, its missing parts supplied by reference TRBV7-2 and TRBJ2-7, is GAGVSQSPSNKVTEKGKDVELRCDPISGHTALYWYRQSLGQGLEFLIYFQGNSAPDKSGLPSDRFSAERTGGSVSTLTIQRTQQEDSAVYLCASSYLAGSSYEQYFGPGTRLTVT.

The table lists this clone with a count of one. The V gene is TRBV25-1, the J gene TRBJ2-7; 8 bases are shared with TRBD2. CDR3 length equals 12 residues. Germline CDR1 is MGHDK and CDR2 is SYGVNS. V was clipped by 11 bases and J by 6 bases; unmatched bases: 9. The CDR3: CASQPGGGEQYF. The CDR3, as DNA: TGTGCCTCTCAACCGGGAGGGGGCGAGCAGTACTTC.

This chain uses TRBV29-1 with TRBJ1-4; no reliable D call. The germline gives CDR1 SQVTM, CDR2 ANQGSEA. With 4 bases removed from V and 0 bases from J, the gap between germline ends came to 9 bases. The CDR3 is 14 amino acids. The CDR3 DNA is TGCAGCGTTGTAACAGACTCAACTAATGAAAAACTGTTTTTT. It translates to CSVVTDSTNEKLFF.

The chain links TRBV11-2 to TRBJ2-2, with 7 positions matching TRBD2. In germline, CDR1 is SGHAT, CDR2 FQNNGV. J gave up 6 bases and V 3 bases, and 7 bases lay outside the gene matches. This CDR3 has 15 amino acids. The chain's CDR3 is CASSLGRASAGELFF. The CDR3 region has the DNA TGTGCCAGCAGCTTGGGGAGGGCCTCGGCCGGGGAGCTGTTTTTT. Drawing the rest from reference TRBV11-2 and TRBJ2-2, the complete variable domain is EAGVAQSPRYKIIEKRQSVAFWCNPISGHATLYWYQQILGQGPKLLIQFQNNGVVDDSQLPKDRFSAERLKGVDSTLKIQPAKLEDSAVYLCASSLGRASAGELFFGEGSRLTVL.

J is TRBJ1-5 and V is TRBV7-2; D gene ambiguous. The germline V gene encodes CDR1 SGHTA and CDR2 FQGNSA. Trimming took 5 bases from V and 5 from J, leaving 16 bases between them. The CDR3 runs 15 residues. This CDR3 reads CASSPDWTVHQPQHF. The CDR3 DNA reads TGTGCCAGCAGCCCAGACTGGACGGTCCATCAGCCCCAGCATTTT. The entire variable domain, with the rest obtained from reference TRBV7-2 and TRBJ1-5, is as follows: GAGVSQSPSNKVTEKGKDVELRCDPISGHTALYWYRQSLGQGLEFLIYFQGNSAPDKSGLPSDRFSAERTGGSVSTLTIQRTQQEDSAVYLCASSPDWTVHQPQHFGDGTRLSIL.

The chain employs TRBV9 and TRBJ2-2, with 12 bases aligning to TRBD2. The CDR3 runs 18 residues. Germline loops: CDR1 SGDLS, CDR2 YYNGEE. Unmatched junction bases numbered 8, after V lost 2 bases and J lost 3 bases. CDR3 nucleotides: TGTGCCAGCAGCGTTGGACTAGCGGGATTTCTCGACACCGGGGAGCTGTTTTTT. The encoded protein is CASSVGLAGFLDTGELFF.

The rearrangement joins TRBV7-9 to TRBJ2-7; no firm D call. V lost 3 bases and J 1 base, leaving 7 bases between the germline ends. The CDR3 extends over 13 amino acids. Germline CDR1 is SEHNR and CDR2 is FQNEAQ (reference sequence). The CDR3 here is CASSFGYSYEQYF. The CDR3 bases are TGTGCCAGCAGCTTTGGCTATTCCTACGAGCAGTACTTC. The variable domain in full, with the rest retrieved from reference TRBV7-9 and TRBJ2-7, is DTGVSQNPRHKITKRGQNVTFRCDPISEHNRLYWYRQTLGQGPEFLTYFQNEAQLEKSRLLSDRFSAERPKGSFSTLEIQRTEQGDSAMYLCASSFGYSYEQYFGPGTRLTVT.

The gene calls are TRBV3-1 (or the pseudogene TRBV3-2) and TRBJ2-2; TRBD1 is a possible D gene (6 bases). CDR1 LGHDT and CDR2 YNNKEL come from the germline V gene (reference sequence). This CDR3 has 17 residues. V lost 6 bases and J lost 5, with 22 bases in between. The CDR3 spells CASRGLTGTPGTGELFF. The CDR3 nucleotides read TGTGCCAGCAGAGGTCTAACAGGGACCCCGGGGACCGGGGAGCTGTTTTTT.

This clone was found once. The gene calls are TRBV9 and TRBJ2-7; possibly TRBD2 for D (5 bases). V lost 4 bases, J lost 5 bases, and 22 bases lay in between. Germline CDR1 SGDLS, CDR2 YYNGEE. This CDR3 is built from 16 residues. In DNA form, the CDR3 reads TGTGCCAGCAGCCCCGCGTCCGTGCTAGCTGTAGACGAGCAGTACTTC. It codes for CASSPASVLAVDEQYF.

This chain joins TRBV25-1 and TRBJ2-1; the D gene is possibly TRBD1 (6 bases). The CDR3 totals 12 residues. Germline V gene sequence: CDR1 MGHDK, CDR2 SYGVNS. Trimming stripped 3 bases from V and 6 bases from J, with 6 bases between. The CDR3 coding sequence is TGTGCCAGCAGTGACAGGGGCAATGAGCAGTTCTTC. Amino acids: CASSDRGNEQFF.

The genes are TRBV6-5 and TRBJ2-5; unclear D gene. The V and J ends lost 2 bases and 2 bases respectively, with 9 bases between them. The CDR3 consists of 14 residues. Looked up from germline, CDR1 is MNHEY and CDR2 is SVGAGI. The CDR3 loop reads CASSYLWAQETQYF. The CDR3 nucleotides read TGTGCCAGCAGTTACCTTTGGGCGCAAGAGACCCAGTACTTC.

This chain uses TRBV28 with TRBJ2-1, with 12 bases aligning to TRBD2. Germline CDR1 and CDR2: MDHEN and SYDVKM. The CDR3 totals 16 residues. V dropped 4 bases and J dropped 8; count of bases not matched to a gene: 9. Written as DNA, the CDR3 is TGTGCCAGCAGTTCCCGACTAGCGGGAGTTAGCTATGAGCAGTTCTTC. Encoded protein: CASSSRLAGVSYEQFF.